The 2 T cell receptor beta chains below all came from one sample that was sequenced in a study of neoadjuvant anti-PD-1 for oral cavity cancer. Time point here: after neoadjuvant nivolumab, at surgical resection. Libraries were prepared by immunoSEQ multiplex PCR; TCRdb keeps only in-frame clonotypes and omits some of them. The sample holds 40,000 or so clones, 30% to 40% seen once. Sequencing was performed on tumor tissue, taken after nivolumab (anti-PD-1) treatment. The receptors shown here come from a person between 35 and 79 years old with oral cavity squamous cell carcinoma.

CDR3 nucleotide sequence: TGTGCCACACAGCTTGGACGTTCTGGCTATGGCTACACCTTC. Encoded protein: CATQLGRSGYGYTF. This chain joins TRBV6-6 and TRBJ1-2; D ambiguous. V dropped 10 bases and J dropped 4 bases, with 19 bases sitting between them. This CDR3 has 14 amino acids. Germline-derived CDR1 and CDR2 are MNHNY and SVGAGI (reference sequence).

This sequence joins TRBV7-8 and TRBJ1-4, with D hard to call. Germline CDR1 is SGHVS and CDR2 is FQNEAQ. The V end lost 5 bases, the J end lost 3 bases, and 13 bases lay between the germline ends. This CDR3 contains 15 residues. CDR3 region: CASSLLAPPNEKLFF. The CDR3 region has the DNA TGTGCCAGCAGCCTGCTGGCACCGCCTAATGAAAAACTGTTTTTT. Full variable domain (rest looked up from reference TRBV7-8 and TRBJ1-4): GAGVSQSPRYKVAKRGQDVALRCDPISGHVSLFWYQQALGQGPEFLTYFQNEAQLDKSGLPSDRFFAERPEGSVSTLKIQRTQQEDSAVYLCASSLLAPPNEKLFFGSGTQLSVL.